Sequencing of this T cell receptor beta chain was carried out in a study of beta chain features in type 1 diabetes. Whole-study results and caveats: The naive, central memory and Treg TCRB repertoires showed an apparent similarity that was greater among patients than among healthy donors.

Of note for this clone: Its antigen is currently unknown.

The CDR3 contains 15 residues. V was clipped by 8 bases and J by 0 bases; unmatched bases: 7. Germline assignment: CDR1 MDHEN and CDR2 SYDVKM. As every portion of the isolated RNA was reverse transcribed, the sequencing read expressed TCRB transcripts. The protocol was immunoSEQ multiplex PCR, while the TCRdb copy is restricted to in-frame clones and leaves out a portion. Of 860,000 or so clones in the sample, around a sixth are singletons; the top ten hold about 0.02%. The V call is TRBV28, the J call TRBJ2-7; 10 positions match TRBD2. This sequence was found in a woman in her late teens or twenties in good health. The material sequenced was naive CD4+ T cells from blood. The chain's CDR3 is CASRRASGSSYEQYF. For the CDR3, the DNA is TGTGCCAGCCGTCGGGCTAGCGGGAGCTCCTACGAGCAGTACTTC.